This record concerns one T cell receptor beta chain sequence. The data belong to a study of cytomegalovirus exposure and HLA in healthy donors. The PCR employed 60 Vbeta primers together with 13 Jbeta primers. Only in-frame clones appear in the TCRdb table, and some are missing; sequencing was by immunoSEQ multiplex PCR. The sample has some 150,000 clones; over 60% are singletons. Sequencing used PBMCs. The clonotype originates from a woman between 25 and 40 years old in good health and CMV-seropositive.

The CDR3 DNA reads TGTGCCAGCAGGCAACAGGGTTACAATGAGCAGTTCTTC. Translating it yields CASRQQGYNEQFF. The genes are TRBV28 and TRBJ2-1, with D perhaps matching TRBD1 (6 bases). The CDR3 is made up of 13 amino acids. In germline, CDR1 is MDHEN, CDR2 SYDVKM. V was shortened by 6 bases and J by 4 bases, with 10 bases between the two germline ends.